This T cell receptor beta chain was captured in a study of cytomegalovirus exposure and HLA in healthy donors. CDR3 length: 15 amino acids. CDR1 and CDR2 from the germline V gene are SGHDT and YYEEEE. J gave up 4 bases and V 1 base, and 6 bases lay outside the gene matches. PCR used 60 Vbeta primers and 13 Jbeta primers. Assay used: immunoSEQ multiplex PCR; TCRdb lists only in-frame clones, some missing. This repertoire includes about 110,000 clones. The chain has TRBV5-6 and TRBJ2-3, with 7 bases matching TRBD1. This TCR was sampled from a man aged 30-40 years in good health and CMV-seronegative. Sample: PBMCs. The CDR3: CASSLPGQRADTQYF. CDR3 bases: TGTGCCAGCAGCTTGCCGGGACAGAGGGCAGATACGCAGTATTTT. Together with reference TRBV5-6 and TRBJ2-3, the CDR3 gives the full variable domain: DAGVTQSPTHLIKTRGQQVTLRCSPKSGHDTVSWYQQALGQGPQFIFQYYEEEERQRGNFPDRFSGHQFPNYSSELNVNALLLGDSALYLCASSLPGQRADTQYFGPGTRLTVL.